The clone carrying this TCR beta chain was recorded many times. Its antigen is not identified. This sample was included in a study of CD8 T cells in ankylosing spondylitis. Germline trimming cut 3 bases from V and 4 bases from J; bases unmatched to any gene: 1. The CDR3 contains 14 residues. Library preparation for TCR beta used quantitative 5'-RACE with molecular barcodes. TCRdb called the 5' RACE reads again in MiXCR, with one record for every CDR3 protein. In the table there are fewer than 650,000 distinct CDR3 sequences, about 13% of which are singletons. Whole-study findings and limits: Matched ankylosing spondylitis synovial fluid reportedly showed significant enrichment of disease-linked clones. A CD8+ phenotype characterized the disease-linked clones, which were relatively rare in peripheral blood. A TCR beta motif of under 10 highly homologous variants seemed to mark ankylosing spondylitis blood. In reactive arthritis synovial fluid and blood, some motif variants had been reported before.

The receptor was derived from a male donor with ankylosing spondylitis. J is TRBJ2-7 and V is TRBV12-3 or TRBV12-4; 12 nucleotides align to TRBD2. Sequencing was performed on blood, either unsorted or a sorted T cell fraction (not recorded which). The CDR3 DNA is TGTGCCAGCAGTTTTGGGACTAGCGGGTACGAGCAGTACTTC. Its translation: CASSFGTSGYEQYF.